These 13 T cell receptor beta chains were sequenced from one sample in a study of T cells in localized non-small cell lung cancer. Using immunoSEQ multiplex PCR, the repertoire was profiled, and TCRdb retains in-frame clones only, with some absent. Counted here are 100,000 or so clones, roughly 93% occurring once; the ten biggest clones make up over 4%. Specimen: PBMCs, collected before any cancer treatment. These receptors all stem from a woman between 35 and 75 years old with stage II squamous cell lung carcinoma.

The CDR3 DNA is TGTGCCACCAGTCCGGGGGGGCCCGCAGATACGCAGTATTTT. Its protein product is CATSPGGPADTQYF. The chain couples TRBV15 to TRBJ2-3; 8 bases line up with TRBD2. This CDR3 is 14 amino acids long. J gave up 4 bases and V 6 bases, and 6 bases lay outside the gene matches. CDR1 is LNHNV and CDR2 is YYDKDF in the germline V gene (reference sequence).

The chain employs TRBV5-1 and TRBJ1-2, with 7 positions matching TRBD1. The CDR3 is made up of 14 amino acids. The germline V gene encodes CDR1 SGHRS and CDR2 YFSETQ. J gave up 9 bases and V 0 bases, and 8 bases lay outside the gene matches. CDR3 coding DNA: TGCGCCAGCAGCTTGGCGACAGGGATATTGAGCTACACCTTC. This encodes CASSLATGILSYTF.

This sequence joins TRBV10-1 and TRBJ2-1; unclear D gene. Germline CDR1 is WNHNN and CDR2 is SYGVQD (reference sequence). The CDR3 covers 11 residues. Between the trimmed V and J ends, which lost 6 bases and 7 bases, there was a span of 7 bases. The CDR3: CASSRLNEQFF. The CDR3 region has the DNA TGCGCCAGCAGCCGATTGAATGAGCAGTTCTTC.

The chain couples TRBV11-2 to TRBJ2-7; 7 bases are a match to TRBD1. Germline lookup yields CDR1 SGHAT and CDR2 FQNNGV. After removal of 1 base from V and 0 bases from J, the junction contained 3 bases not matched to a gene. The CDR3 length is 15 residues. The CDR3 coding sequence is TGTGCCAGCAGCTTAGGAGGGACAGTCTCCTACGAGCAGTACTTC. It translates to CASSLGGTVSYEQYF. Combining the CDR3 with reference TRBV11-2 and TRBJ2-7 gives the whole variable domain EAGVAQSPRYKIIEKRQSVAFWCNPISGHATLYWYQQILGQGPKLLIQFQNNGVVDDSQLPKDRFSAERLKGVDSTLKIQPAKLEDSAVYLCASSLGGTVSYEQYFGPGTRLTVT.

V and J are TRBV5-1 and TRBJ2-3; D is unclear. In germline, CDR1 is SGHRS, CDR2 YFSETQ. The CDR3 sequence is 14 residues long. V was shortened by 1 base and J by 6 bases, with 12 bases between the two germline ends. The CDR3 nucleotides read TGCGCCAGCAGCTTGTCAGCCGTGAGGGATACGCAGTATTTT. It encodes CASSLSAVRDTQYF. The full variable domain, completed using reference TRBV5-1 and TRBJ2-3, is KAGVTQTPRYLIKTRGQQVTLSCSPISGHRSVSWYQQTPGQGLQFLFEYFSETQRNKGNFPGRFSGRQFSNSRSEMNVSTLELGDSALYLCASSLSAVRDTQYFGPGTRLTVL.

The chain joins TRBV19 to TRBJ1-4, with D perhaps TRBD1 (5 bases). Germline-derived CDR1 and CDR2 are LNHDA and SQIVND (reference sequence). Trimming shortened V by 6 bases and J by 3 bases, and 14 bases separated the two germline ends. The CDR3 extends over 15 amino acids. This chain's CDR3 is CASSIPGRSNEKLFF. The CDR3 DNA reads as TGTGCCAGTAGCATCCCGGGACGGTCTAATGAAAAACTGTTTTTT.

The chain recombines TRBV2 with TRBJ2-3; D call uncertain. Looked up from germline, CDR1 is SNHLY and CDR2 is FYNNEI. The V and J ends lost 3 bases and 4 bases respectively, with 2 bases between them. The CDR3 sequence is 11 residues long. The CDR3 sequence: CASSEADTQYF. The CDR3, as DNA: TGTGCCAGCAGTGAGGCAGATACGCAGTATTTT.

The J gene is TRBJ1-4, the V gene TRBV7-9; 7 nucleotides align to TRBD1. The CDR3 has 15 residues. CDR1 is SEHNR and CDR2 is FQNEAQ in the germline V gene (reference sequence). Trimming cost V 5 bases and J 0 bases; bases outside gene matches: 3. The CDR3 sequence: CASSRTGATNEKLFF. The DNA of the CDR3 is TGTGCCAGCAGCAGAACAGGGGCAACTAATGAAAAACTGTTTTTT.

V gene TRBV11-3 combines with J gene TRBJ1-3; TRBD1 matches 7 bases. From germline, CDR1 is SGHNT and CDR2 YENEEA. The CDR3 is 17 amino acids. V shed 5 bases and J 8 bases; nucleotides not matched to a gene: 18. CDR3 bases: TGTGCCAGCAGCGGATGGGGACAGACCCTCGTGGGGGACACCATATATTTT. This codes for CASSGWGQTLVGDTIYF.

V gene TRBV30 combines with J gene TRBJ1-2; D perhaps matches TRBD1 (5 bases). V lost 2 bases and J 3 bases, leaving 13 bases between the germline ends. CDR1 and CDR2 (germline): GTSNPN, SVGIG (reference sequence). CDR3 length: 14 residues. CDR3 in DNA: TGTGCCTGGAGTCATTTAGGACACCACTATGGCTACACCTTC. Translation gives CAWSHLGHHYGYTF.

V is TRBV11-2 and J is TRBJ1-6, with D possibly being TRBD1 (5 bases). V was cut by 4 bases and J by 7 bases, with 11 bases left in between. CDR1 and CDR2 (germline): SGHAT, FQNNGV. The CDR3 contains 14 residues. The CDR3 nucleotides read TGTGCCAGCAGCTCGGTTAGGGGAAATTCACCCCTCCACTTT. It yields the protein CASSSVRGNSPLHF.

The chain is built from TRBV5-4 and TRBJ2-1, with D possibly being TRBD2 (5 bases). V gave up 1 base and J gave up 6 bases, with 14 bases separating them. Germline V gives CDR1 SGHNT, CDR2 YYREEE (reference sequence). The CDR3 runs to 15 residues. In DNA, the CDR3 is TGTGCCAGCAGCTTGTCGGTAGCGCGGGCCAATGAGCAGTTCTTC. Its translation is CASSLSVARANEQFF.

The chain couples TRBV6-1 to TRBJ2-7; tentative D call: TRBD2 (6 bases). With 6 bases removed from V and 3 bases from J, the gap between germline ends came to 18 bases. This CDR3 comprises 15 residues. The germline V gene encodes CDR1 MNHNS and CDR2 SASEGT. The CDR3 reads CASRKPGRGDYEQYF. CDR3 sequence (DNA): TGTGCCAGCAGGAAGCCCGGGAGAGGGGACTACGAGCAGTACTTC.